Detailed here is one T cell receptor beta chain. The CDR3 runs to 15 residues. Germline CDR1 MNHEY, CDR2 SVGAGI. The V gene lost 7 bases and the J gene lost 6 bases, with 18 bases spanning the gap. This specimen comes from a study of T cells after yellow fever vaccination. Making TCR cDNA involved 5'RACE template switching, which added UMIs and a universal primer site. Each CDR3 protein gets one entry after TCRdb re-called the 5' RACE reads with MiXCR. The data hold over 300,000 distinct CDR3 sequences, with approximately 4% observed a single time. The receptor was isolated from a young man who received the YFV17D yellow fever vaccine. Sample: PBMCs, taken 5 days after the yellow fever booster vaccination. The chain is built from TRBV6-5 and TRBJ2-2, with D maybe TRBD1 (6 bases). CDR3 sequence (DNA): TGTGCCAGCACCCCTAGGCAGGGGTGGGCCGGGGAGCTGTTTTTT. Translating gives CASTPRQGWAGELFF.